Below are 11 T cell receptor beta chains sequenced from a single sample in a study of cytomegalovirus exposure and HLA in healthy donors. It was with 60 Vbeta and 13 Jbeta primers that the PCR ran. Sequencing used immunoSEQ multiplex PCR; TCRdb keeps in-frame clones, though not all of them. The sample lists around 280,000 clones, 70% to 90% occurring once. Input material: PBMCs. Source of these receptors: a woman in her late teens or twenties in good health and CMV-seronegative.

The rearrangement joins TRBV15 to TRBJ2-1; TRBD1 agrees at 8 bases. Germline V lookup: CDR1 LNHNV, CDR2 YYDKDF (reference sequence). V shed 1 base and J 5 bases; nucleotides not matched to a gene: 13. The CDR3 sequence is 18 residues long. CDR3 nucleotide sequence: TGTGCCACCAGCAGAGTGAAGGGACCAGGGGGCAAGCACAATGAGCAGTTCTTC. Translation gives CATSRVKGPGGKHNEQFF.

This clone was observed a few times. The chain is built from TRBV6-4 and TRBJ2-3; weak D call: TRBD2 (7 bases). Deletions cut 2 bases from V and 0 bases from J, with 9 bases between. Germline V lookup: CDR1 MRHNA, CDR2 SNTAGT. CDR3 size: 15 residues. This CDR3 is CASSDGGASTDTQYF. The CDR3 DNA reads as TGTGCCAGCAGTGACGGGGGGGCTAGCACAGATACGCAGTATTTT.

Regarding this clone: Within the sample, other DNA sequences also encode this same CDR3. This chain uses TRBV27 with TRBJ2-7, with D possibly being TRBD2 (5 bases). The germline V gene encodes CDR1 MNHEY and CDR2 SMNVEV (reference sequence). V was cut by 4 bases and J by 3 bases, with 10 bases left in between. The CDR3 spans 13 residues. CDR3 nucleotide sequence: TGTGCCAGCAGTTCCCGAGGGCGCTACGAGCAGTACTTC. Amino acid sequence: CASSSRGRYEQYF.

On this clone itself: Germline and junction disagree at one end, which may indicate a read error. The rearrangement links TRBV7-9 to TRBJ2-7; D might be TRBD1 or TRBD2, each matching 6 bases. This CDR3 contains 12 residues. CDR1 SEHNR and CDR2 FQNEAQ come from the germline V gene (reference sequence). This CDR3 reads CSSSLGGREQYF. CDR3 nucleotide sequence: TGTTCCAGCAGCTTAGGGGGGCGAGAGCAGTACTTC.

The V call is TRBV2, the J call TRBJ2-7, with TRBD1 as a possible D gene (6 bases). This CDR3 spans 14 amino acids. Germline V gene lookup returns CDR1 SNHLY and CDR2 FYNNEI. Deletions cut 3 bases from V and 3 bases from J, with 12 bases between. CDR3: CASSEWRQDYEQYF. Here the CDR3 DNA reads TGTGCCAGCAGTGAGTGGAGACAGGACTACGAGCAGTACTTC.

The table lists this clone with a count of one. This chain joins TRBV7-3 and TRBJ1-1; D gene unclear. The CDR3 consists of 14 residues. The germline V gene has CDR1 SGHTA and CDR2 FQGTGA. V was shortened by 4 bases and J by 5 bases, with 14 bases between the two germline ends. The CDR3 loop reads CASSSNKAGTEAFF. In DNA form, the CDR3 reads TGTGCCAGCAGCTCCAACAAGGCGGGGACTGAAGCTTTCTTT.

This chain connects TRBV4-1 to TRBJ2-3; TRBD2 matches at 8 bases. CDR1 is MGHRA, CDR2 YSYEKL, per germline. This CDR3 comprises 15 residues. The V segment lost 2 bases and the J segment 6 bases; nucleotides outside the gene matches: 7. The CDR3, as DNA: TGCGCCAGCAGCCAATTAATAGCGGGGCAGGATACGCAGTATTTT. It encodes CASSQLIAGQDTQYF.

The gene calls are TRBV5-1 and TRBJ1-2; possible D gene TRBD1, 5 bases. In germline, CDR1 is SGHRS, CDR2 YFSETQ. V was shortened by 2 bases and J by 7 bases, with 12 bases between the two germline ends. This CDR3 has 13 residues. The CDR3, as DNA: TGCGCCAGCAGCTTTCAGGGTAACGGTGGCTACACCTTC. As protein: CASSFQGNGGYTF.

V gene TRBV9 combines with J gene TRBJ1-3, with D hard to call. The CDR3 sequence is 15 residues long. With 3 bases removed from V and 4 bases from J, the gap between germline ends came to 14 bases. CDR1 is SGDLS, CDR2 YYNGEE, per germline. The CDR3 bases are TGTGCCAGCAGCGAATGGGGAGGCCCAGGAAACACCATATATTTT. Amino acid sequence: CASSEWGGPGNTIYF. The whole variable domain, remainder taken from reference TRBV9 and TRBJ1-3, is DSGVTQTPKHLITATGQRVTLRCSPRSGDLSVYWYQQSLDQGLQFLIQYYNGEERAKGNILERFSAQQFPDLHSELNLSSLELGDSALYFCASSEWGGPGNTIYFGEGSWLTVV.

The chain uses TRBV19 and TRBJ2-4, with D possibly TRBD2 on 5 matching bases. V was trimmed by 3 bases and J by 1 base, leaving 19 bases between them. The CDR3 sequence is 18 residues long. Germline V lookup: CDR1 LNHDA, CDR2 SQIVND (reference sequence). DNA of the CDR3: TGTGCCAGTAGTATGGCCGGGGAGTCAAGACTTGCCAAAAACATTCAGTACTTC. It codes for CASSMAGESRLAKNIQYF.

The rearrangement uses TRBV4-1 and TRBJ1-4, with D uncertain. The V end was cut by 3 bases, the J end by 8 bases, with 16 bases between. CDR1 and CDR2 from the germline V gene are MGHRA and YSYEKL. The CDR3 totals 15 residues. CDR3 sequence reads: CASSQGGYRGEKLFF. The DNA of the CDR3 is TGCGCCAGCAGCCAGGGCGGGTATCGAGGGGAAAAACTGTTTTTT.